This T cell receptor (beta chain) was captured in a study of CD8 T cells in Susac syndrome. From blood CD8+ and CD4+ T cells, TCR beta sequences were generated. The controls, all healthy donors, were matched for age and sex. CD8+ and CD4+ T cells were negatively isolated; TEMRA cells were FACS-enriched. Random hexamers primed reverse transcription of 0.5 to 1 ug RNA. TCR beta CDR3 was amplified by immunoSEQ multiplex PCR. This amplification extended across 54 Vbeta and 13 Jbeta segments. TCRdb fed the immunoSEQ multiplex PCR reads into MiXCR, producing one record per CDR3 protein. The sample holds some 150,000 distinct CDR3 sequences, roughly 94% seen once. The table lists this clonotype with a count of one. The CDR3 consists of 13 residues. Germline V gene data show CDR1 as ENHRY and CDR2 as SYGVKD. V was pared by 5 bases and J by 2 bases, with 9 bases between.

The gene calls are TRBV10-3 and TRBJ2-5; D not certain. This sequence was found in a human donor in good health. The sample consisted of CD4+ T cells from PBMCs. The CDR3 is CAISTVLQETQYF. The DNA of the CDR3 is TGTGCCATCAGTACCGTATTACAAGAGACCCAGTACTTC.